This T cell receptor (beta chain) was found in a study of shared clonotypes between healthy human individuals. The length of the CDR3 is 14 residues. V shed 0 bases and J 4 bases; nucleotides not matched to a gene: 2. Germline V lookup: CDR1 SGHRS, CDR2 YFSETQ. Libraries were prepared by immunoSEQ multiplex PCR; TCRdb keeps only in-frame clonotypes and omits some of them. The top ten clones hold roughly 0.34% of a sample with fewer than 3 million clones, around 90% of them seen once. Concerning this clone itself: Other DNA sequences in the sample encode the same CDR3.

The TCR originated in a man between 18 and 29 years old in good health. Some clones in this sample may be carry-over from other donors' samples. The chain carries TRBV5-1 and TRBJ2-3; 7 bases map to TRBD1. The specimen sequenced was naive CD4+ T cells from PBMCs. Regarding subset: CD45RA+ positively selected. CDR3 amino acids: CASSLGQGADTQYF. CDR3 DNA: TGCGCCAGCAGCTTGGGACAGGGAGCAGATACGCAGTATTTT. Drawing the rest from reference TRBV5-1 and TRBJ2-3, the complete variable domain is KAGVTQTPRYLIKTRGQQVTLSCSPISGHRSVSWYQQTPGQGLQFLFEYFSETQRNKGNFPGRFSGRQFSNSRSEMNVSTLELGDSALYLCASSLGQGADTQYFGPGTRLTVL.